A single sample is the source of the 30 T cell receptor beta chains below, sequenced in a study of shared clonotypes between healthy human individuals. Assay: immunoSEQ multiplex PCR; the TCRdb copy retains only in-frame clones and omits some. Of under 650,000 clones in the sample, 90% to 96% were seen once. The sequencing input was naive CD4+ T cells sorted from blood. Subset noted: CD45RA+ positively selected. The receptors derive from a woman in her thirties in good health.

V is TRBV11-2 and J is TRBJ2-3; no reliable D call. The V end lost 1 base, the J end lost 1 base, and 12 bases lay between the germline ends. There are 16 residues in the CDR3. Germline values: CDR1 SGHAT, CDR2 FQNNGV. Here the CDR3 reads CASSLAYNFGTDTQYF. As DNA, the CDR3 is TGTGCCAGCAGCTTAGCCTATAACTTTGGCACAGATACGCAGTATTTT.

This clone was counted a few times. The same CDR3 is also encoded by other DNA sequences in this sample. The chain combines TRBV27 with TRBJ2-7; D is undetermined. Between the trimmed V and J ends, which lost 4 bases and 3 bases, there was a span of 4 bases. Germline V lookup: CDR1 MNHEY, CDR2 SMNVEV (reference sequence). This CDR3 has 11 residues. DNA of the CDR3: TGTGCCAGCAGTTCCTTCTACGAGCAGTACTTC. This codes for CASSSFYEQYF.

This rearrangement joins TRBV9 to TRBJ2-2; 8 bases are shared with TRBD2. Germline V gene sequence: CDR1 SGDLS, CDR2 YYNGEE. The CDR3 consists of 18 residues. The V and J ends lost 6 bases and 7 bases, in that order; junction bases with no gene match: 20. In nucleotides, the CDR3 is TGTGCCAGCACCTCCGCAGGAAGGGTGAGCGGGAGTTTCGGGGAGCTGTTTTTT. Its translation: CASTSAGRVSGSFGELFF. Based on the CDR3 plus reference TRBV9 and TRBJ2-2, the full variable domain is DSGVTQTPKHLITATGQRVTLRCSPRSGDLSVYWYQQSLDQGLQFLIQYYNGEERAKGNILERFSAQQFPDLHSELNLSSLELGDSALYFCASTSAGRVSGSFGELFFGEGSRLTVL.

This clone appeared a few times. The V and J genes are TRBV19 and TRBJ1-5; no clear D. CDR3 size: 13 residues. Germline V gene lookup returns CDR1 LNHDA and CDR2 SQIVND (reference sequence). V lost 6 bases, J lost 6 bases, and 12 bases lay in between. The CDR3 bases are TGTGCCAGTAGCCGCCAGGAAGCTCAGCCCCAGCATTTT. It specifies CASSRQEAQPQHF.

This sequence joins TRBV5-1 and TRBJ1-2; TRBD1 matches at 7 bases. This CDR3 is 14 amino acids long. Per the germline V gene, CDR1 is SGHRS and CDR2 is YFSETQ. The junction had 8 bases not matched to a gene; V was cut back by 4 bases and J by 5 bases. CDR3 protein: CASSTLGQVYGYTF. In DNA, the CDR3 is TGCGCCAGCAGCACCCTCGGACAGGTTTATGGCTACACCTTC.

The chain joins TRBV11-2 to TRBJ2-1; D may be TRBD1 (5 bases). The CDR3 consists of 15 residues. Germline V gene lookup returns CDR1 SGHAT and CDR2 FQNNGV. The V end lost 5 bases, the J end lost 3 bases, and 14 bases lay between the germline ends. This CDR3 is CASSVRVMGYNEQFF. DNA for the CDR3: TGTGCCAGCAGCGTCAGGGTTATGGGCTACAATGAGCAGTTCTTC.

Comment on this clone: This sample also contains other DNA sequences that code for the same CDR3. J is TRBJ2-3 and V is TRBV19; TRBD1 matches 7 bases. V lost 3 bases to trimming and J lost 0 bases; unmatched junction nucleotides: 3. The CDR3 contains 15 residues. The germline V gene has CDR1 LNHDA and CDR2 SQIVND (reference sequence). As DNA, the CDR3 is TGTGCCAGTAGTATCGGACAGGCTAGCACAGATACGCAGTATTTT. As protein: CASSIGQASTDTQYF. The full variable domain, its missing parts supplied by reference TRBV19 and TRBJ2-3, is DGGITQSPKYLFRKEGQNVTLSCEQNLNHDAMYWYRQDPGQGLRLIYYSQIVNDFQKGDIAEGYSVSREKKESFPLTVTSAQKNPTAFYLCASSIGQASTDTQYFGPGTRLTVL.

The chain is built from TRBV7-2 and TRBJ1-1; a weak D match, TRBD1 (5 bases). Germline CDR1 SGHTA, CDR2 FQGNSA. V was shortened by 1 base and J by 0 bases, with 12 bases between the two germline ends. The CDR3 runs to 16 residues. The CDR3 sequence: CASSLGEWGLNTEAFF. The CDR3 DNA reads TGTGCCAGCAGCTTAGGCGAGTGGGGCCTGAACACTGAAGCTTTCTTT.

The gene calls are TRBV7-3 and TRBJ2-1, with 10 bases fitting TRBD2. The CDR3 sequence is 16 residues long. Trimming removed 2 bases from V and 5 bases from J; junction bases left unmatched: 6. CDR1 and CDR2 (germline): SGHTA, FQGTGA. The CDR3 sequence is CASSLDLAGGNNEQFF. In DNA, the CDR3 is TGTGCCAGCAGCTTAGATTTAGCGGGAGGAAACAATGAGCAGTTCTTC. The full variable domain, completed using reference TRBV7-3 and TRBJ2-1, is GAGVSQTPSNKVTEKGKYVELRCDPISGHTALYWYRQSLGQGPEFLIYFQGTGAADDSGLPNDRFFAVRPEGSVSTLKIQRTERGDSAVYLCASSLDLAGGNNEQFFGPGTRLTVL.

In this sample, this clone turned up a few times. The chain combines TRBV5-1 with TRBJ1-1; D gene ambiguous. The ends were cut back, 4 bases at V and 5 bases at J, with 12 bases in the middle. This CDR3 comprises 13 residues. CDR1 and CDR2 (germline): SGHRS, YFSETQ. Written as DNA, the CDR3 is TGCGCCAGCAGCAAAGACGGCGGGACTGAAGCTTTCTTT. Encoded protein: CASSKDGGTEAFF.

The V and J genes are TRBV6-4 and TRBJ2-7, with no clear D. Trimming stripped 1 base from V and 2 bases from J, with 12 bases between. The CDR3 consists of 15 residues. Germline CDR1 reads MRHNA; CDR2 reads SNTAGT. The CDR3 nucleotides read TGTGCCAGCAGTGACTTTTCGGCTGGGCCCTACGAGCAGTACTTC. Residues: CASSDFSAGPYEQYF.

The V gene is TRBV4-2, the J gene TRBJ1-2; maybe TRBD1 (5 bases). The CDR3 sequence is 15 residues long. The V gene lost 0 bases and the J gene lost 5 bases, with 13 bases spanning the gap. Germline V gene sequence: CDR1 LGHNA, CDR2 YNFKEQ. The CDR3, as DNA: TGTGCCAGCAGCCAAGATTTCCGGGGCAATTATGGCTACACCTTC. This encodes CASSQDFRGNYGYTF.

V is TRBV11-3 and J is TRBJ2-1; 8 bases are a match to TRBD1. V trimming: 1 base; J trimming: 9 bases; junction bases outside the gene matches: 11. The germline V gene has CDR1 SGHNT and CDR2 YENEEA. The CDR3 runs 16 residues. The CDR3 is CASSLGPGQEFGEQFF. The CDR3 DNA is TGTGCCAGCAGCTTAGGACCGGGACAGGAGTTCGGTGAGCAGTTCTTC. The full variable domain, with the rest looked up from reference TRBV11-3 and TRBJ2-1, is EAGVVQSPRYKIIEKKQPVAFWCNPISGHNTLYWYLQNLGQGPELLIRYENEEAVDDSQLPKDRFSAERLKGVDSTLKIQPAELGDSAVYLCASSLGPGQEFGEQFFGPGTRLTVL.

V gene TRBV10-2 combines with J gene TRBJ1-1, with D maybe TRBD1 (6 bases). From germline, CDR1 is WSHSY and CDR2 SAAADI. The V end was cut by 8 bases, the J end by 5 bases, with 18 bases between. The CDR3 totals 14 residues. CDR3 nucleotide sequence: TGCGCCAGCCGCGCGAGAACAGGGCAAACTGAAGCTTTCTTT. This translates into CASRARTGQTEAFF.

V and J are TRBV12-5 and TRBJ2-1; 9 bases fit TRBD1. With 0 bases clipped from V and 9 bases from J, the junction kept 12 bases outside the gene matches. This CDR3 is built from 17 residues. Looked up from germline, CDR1 is LGHNT and CDR2 is FRNRAP. The CDR3 DNA reads TGTGCTAGTGGTTTGGTATTGGGACAGGGTGCCTGGTTTGAGCAGTTCTTC. Translated, it gives CASGLVLGQGAWFEQFF.

The chain employs TRBV5-1 and TRBJ2-5, with 7 positions matching TRBD2. The CDR3 is made up of 16 amino acids. V lost 0 bases and J lost 1; bases outside the gene matches: 6. Germline V gene data show CDR1 as SGHRS and CDR2 as YFSETQ. CDR3 nucleotides: TGCGCCAGCAGCTTGGCCGCGGGAGCACCCCAAGAGACCCAGTACTTC. This encodes CASSLAAGAPQETQYF.

The chain links TRBV2 to TRBJ2-2, with D uncertain. This CDR3 has 13 amino acids. Between the trimmed V and J ends, which lost 6 bases and 7 bases, there was a span of 12 bases. In germline, CDR1 is SNHLY, CDR2 FYNNEI. CDR3 sequence reads: CASRRALGGELFF. In DNA form, the CDR3 reads TGTGCCAGCAGACGGGCCCTCGGCGGGGAGCTGTTTTTT.

J is TRBJ1-4 and V is TRBV6-1; D gene uncertain. Germline V gene sequence: CDR1 MNHNS, CDR2 SASEGT. The CDR3 length is 14 residues. Trimming took 8 bases from V and 2 from J, leaving 12 bases between them. Written as DNA, the CDR3 is TGTGCCAGCCGTGGGGTAGCTACTAATGAAAAACTGTTTTTT. Amino acids: CASRGVATNEKLFF.

The rearrangement joins TRBV28 to TRBJ2-1; D gene unclear. The CDR3 length is 15 residues. The V gene lost 5 bases and the J gene lost 0 bases, with 11 bases spanning the gap. Germline V gene lookup returns CDR1 MDHEN and CDR2 SYDVKM. CDR3 region: CASSAGDTSYNEQFF. For the CDR3, the DNA is TGTGCCAGCAGTGCCGGAGATACCTCCTACAATGAGCAGTTCTTC.

The rearrangement uses TRBV5-6 and TRBJ2-5; D ambiguous. Germline V gene sequence: CDR1 SGHDT, CDR2 YYEEEE. The CDR3 totals 15 residues. Trimming stripped 2 bases from V and 1 base from J, with 12 bases between. Here the CDR3 reads CASSLGDSLQETQYF. The DNA for the CDR3 is TGTGCCAGCAGCTTAGGAGACTCCCTCCAAGAGACCCAGTACTTC.

The count of this clone is one. The chain links TRBV7-6 to TRBJ2-5; D unclear. CDR3 length equals 14 residues. V dropped 1 base and J dropped 1 base, with 7 bases sitting between them. The germline gives CDR1 SGHVS, CDR2 FNYEAQ. The CDR3 reads CASSLVGIQETQYF. The CDR3 region has the DNA TGTGCCAGCAGCTTAGTGGGCATCCAAGAGACCCAGTACTTC. Combining the CDR3 with reference TRBV7-6 and TRBJ2-5 gives the whole variable domain GAGVSQSPRYKVTKRGQDVALRCDPISGHVSLYWYRQALGQGPEFLTYFNYEAQQDKSGLPNDRFSAERPEGSISTLTIQRTEQRDSAMYRCASSLVGIQETQYFGPGTRLLVL.

The CDR3 DNA reads as TGTGCCAGCAGTTACCATAGGGGGAGGGGGTCTGAAGCTTTCTTT. It is translated as CASSYHRGRGSEAFF. The genes are TRBV6-5 and TRBJ1-1; the D gene is possibly TRBD1 (6 bases). CDR3 length equals 15 residues. Germline V gene lookup returns CDR1 MNHEY and CDR2 SVGAGI. V dropped 2 bases and J dropped 6 bases, with 16 bases sitting between them.

The CDR3 sequence is CASSLMKGSLFTEAFF. CDR3 nucleotide sequence: TGCGCCAGCAGCTTGATGAAGGGGAGTCTTTTCACTGAAGCTTTCTTT. The V gene is TRBV5-1, the J gene TRBJ1-1; D is possibly TRBD1 (5 bases). Trimming pared 1 base from V and 4 bases from J, leaving 17 bases between. CDR1 and CDR2 (germline): SGHRS, YFSETQ. The CDR3 length is 16 residues. The whole variable domain, remainder taken from reference TRBV5-1 and TRBJ1-1, is KAGVTQTPRYLIKTRGQQVTLSCSPISGHRSVSWYQQTPGQGLQFLFEYFSETQRNKGNFPGRFSGRQFSNSRSEMNVSTLELGDSALYLCASSLMKGSLFTEAFFGQGTRLTVV.

The chain is built from TRBV7-6 and TRBJ2-5; 11 bases fit TRBD2. Losses at the gene ends were 5 bases for V and 11 bases for J; bases not matched to a gene: 19. The germline V gene encodes CDR1 SGHVS and CDR2 FNYEAQ. The CDR3 runs 17 residues. CDR3 region: CASSRTYSGRASREQYF. Written as DNA, the CDR3 is TGTGCCAGCAGCCGGACGTATAGCGGGAGGGCCTCGAGAGAGCAGTACTTC.

The chain employs TRBV5-6 and TRBJ2-5; D gene ambiguous. The end of the DNA aligns better with TRBJ2-7, so the J call may be wrong. Germline V lookup: CDR1 SGHDT, CDR2 YYEEEE. The CDR3 runs 14 residues. This chain's CDR3 is CASSLGVRTYEQYF. CDR3 nucleotides: TGTGCCAGCAGCTTGGGGGTTAGGACCTACGAGCAGTACTTC.

This sequence joins TRBV28 and TRBJ2-7; 10 bases agree with TRBD1. Germline assignment: CDR1 MDHEN and CDR2 SYDVKM. The CDR3 length is 13 residues. Trimming cost V 5 bases and J 9 bases; bases outside gene matches: 7. The CDR3 here is CASSGDRGGVQYF. CDR3 DNA sequence: TGTGCCAGCAGTGGGGACAGGGGAGGGGTGCAGTACTTC.

This clone was recorded only once. The gene calls are TRBV5-1 and TRBJ2-5, with D perhaps matching TRBD1 (6 bases). The J call may be faulty, since TRBJ2-7 better matches the DNA end. There are 12 residues in the CDR3. The germline V gene encodes CDR1 SGHRS and CDR2 YFSETQ. CDR3 residues: CASSVRGYEQYF. The CDR3 DNA reads as TGCGCCAGCAGCGTCAGGGGTTACGAGCAGTACTTC.

This sequence joins TRBV28 and TRBJ1-1; D perhaps matches TRBD1 (6 bases). V was cut by 6 bases and J by 4 bases, with 12 bases left in between. The CDR3 covers 13 residues. Germline loops: CDR1 MDHEN, CDR2 SYDVKM. The CDR3 coding sequence is TGTGCCAGCAGCCTAGGGGGGGGCACTGAAGCTTTCTTT. It codes for CASSLGGGTEAFF.

The chain uses TRBV28 and TRBJ2-7; D possibly corresponds to TRBD2 (6 bases). This CDR3 is built from 15 residues. Germline V CDR1 and CDR2: MDHEN, SYDVKM. Trimming cost V 6 bases and J 2 bases, with 17 bases left between them. CDR3 loop: CASSPGIAAAYEQYF. The CDR3 DNA sequence: TGTGCCAGCAGCCCCGGGATAGCGGCAGCCTACGAGCAGTACTTC.

CDR3 in DNA: TGTGCCAGCAGTGGCAGCTCCTACGAGCAGTACTTC. Its translation: CASSGSSYEQYF. The chain links TRBV6-6 to TRBJ2-7, with D hard to call. V was cut by 5 bases and J by 0 bases, with 5 bases left in between. Germline V gene data show CDR1 as MNHNY and CDR2 as SVGAGI (reference sequence). The CDR3 consists of 12 residues.